The 23 T cell receptor beta chains below come from one sample, sequenced in a study of blood T cell repertoires in COVID-19. Clones were sequenced by immunoSEQ multiplex PCR, and TCRdb holds only the in-frame ones, with some missing. The table records 250,000 or so clones, roughly 80% of them present only once. The material sequenced was peripheral blood. The receptors derive from a woman aged 18-29 years with acute or convalescent COVID-19.

The chain is built from TRBV7-2 and TRBJ2-5, with TRBD2 matching over 10 bases. Germline V gives CDR1 SGHTA, CDR2 FQGNSA. V was clipped by 0 bases and J by 7 bases; unmatched bases: 11. The CDR3 spans 17 residues. The CDR3 DNA follows: TGTGCCAGCAGCTTAGCGGGGGCTAGCGGGAGCCTACGGACCCAGTACTTC. Protein product: CASSLAGASGSLRTQYF. The full variable domain, with the rest looked up from reference TRBV7-2 and TRBJ2-5, is GAGVSQSPSNKVTEKGKDVELRCDPISGHTALYWYRQSLGQGLEFLIYFQGNSAPDKSGLPSDRFSAERTGGSVSTLTIQRTQQEDSAVYLCASSLAGASGSLRTQYFGPGTRLLVL.

A few counts support this clone. The gene calls are TRBV6-5 and TRBJ2-5, with 9 bases identical to TRBD1. V gave up 5 bases and J gave up 4 bases; unmatched junction bases: 8. The CDR3 runs to 15 residues. Germline V gives CDR1 MNHEY, CDR2 SVGAGI. The CDR3 coding sequence is TGTGCCAGCAGTCCCGACAGGGGGTACGGAGAGACCCAGTACTTC. Its translation: CASSPDRGYGETQYF.

V usage is TRBV30 and J usage is TRBJ1-6, with 7 bases that match TRBD1. The J segment lost 2 bases and the V segment lost 1 base, leaving 2 bases of the junction unmatched. In germline, CDR1 is GTSNPN, CDR2 SVGIG (reference sequence). This CDR3 has 15 residues. The CDR3 nucleotides read TGTGCCTGGAGTGGACAGGGAGCCTATAATTCACCCCTCCACTTT. Translating gives CAWSGQGAYNSPLHF.

This chain uses TRBV5-1 with TRBJ2-3; maybe TRBD2 (6 bases). V shed 5 bases and J shed 1 base, with 11 bases lying between them. Looked up from germline, CDR1 is SGHRS and CDR2 is YFSETQ. This CDR3 has 14 amino acids. The CDR3 DNA reads TGCGCCAGCAGTTCCGGAGGGGGCACAGATACGCAGTATTTT. It encodes CASSSGGGTDTQYF.

This chain joins TRBV20-1 and TRBJ1-5; D not resolved. The CDR3 runs 15 residues. V shed 3 bases and J shed 0 bases, with 12 bases lying between them. Per the germline V gene, CDR1 is DFQATT and CDR2 is SNEGSKA (reference sequence). CDR3 sequence (DNA): TGCAGTGCTAGTCCCCCAGAATATAGCAATCAGCCCCAGCATTTT. Translation: CSASPPEYSNQPQHF.

This clone was counted at least ten times. The chain combines TRBV6-5 with TRBJ1-1, with D possibly matching TRBD1 (5 bases). Germline values: CDR1 MNHEY, CDR2 SVGAGI. The V end was cut by 2 bases, the J end by 9 bases, with 13 bases between. The CDR3 is made up of 13 amino acids. This chain's CDR3 is CASSYQSDRKAFF. The CDR3 DNA reads TGTGCCAGCAGTTACCAATCAGACAGAAAAGCTTTCTTT.

Only a few counts were recorded for this clone. The J gene is TRBJ2-1, the V gene TRBV27; possible D gene TRBD1, 5 bases. There are 13 residues in the CDR3. Trimming left V 5 bases short and J 12 bases short, with 17 bases between. Per germline, CDR1 MNHEY and CDR2 SMNVEV (reference sequence). The CDR3: CASSRPQGLGQFF. The CDR3 coding sequence is TGTGCCAGCAGTCGCCCGCAGGGTCTTGGGCAGTTCTTC.

The V and J genes are TRBV5-1 and TRBJ2-7; 9 positions agree with TRBD1. The V gene end was trimmed by 2 bases and the J gene end by 2 bases; junction bases not matched to a gene: 8. The length of the CDR3 is 16 residues. Germline-derived CDR1 and CDR2 are SGHRS and YFSETQ. CDR3 DNA sequence: TGCGCCAGCAGCTTAGGGACAGGGCGGGTTACCTACGAGCAGTACTTC. Its protein product is CASSLGTGRVTYEQYF.

The J gene is TRBJ2-7, the V gene TRBV6-6, with a possible D match to TRBD1 (7 bases). The V and J ends lost 4 bases and 4 bases respectively, with 14 bases between them. This CDR3 has 14 residues. Per germline, CDR1 MNHNY and CDR2 SVGAGI (reference sequence). CDR3 in amino acids: CASSSSGGRYEQYF. The CDR3 DNA is TGTGCCAGCAGTTCGTCAGGGGGGCGGTACGAGCAGTACTTC.

The rearrangement links TRBV29-1 to TRBJ1-1, with a weak D call TRBD1 (5 bases). Trimming pared 7 bases from V and 1 base from J, leaving 13 bases between. The CDR3 extends over 13 amino acids. Germline V gives CDR1 SQVTM, CDR2 ANQGSEA. The CDR3 region is CSAGHFANTEAFF. The CDR3 DNA reads as TGCAGCGCCGGACATTTCGCGAACACTGAAGCTTTCTTT.

The chain combines TRBV15 with TRBJ2-7, with no clear D. The CDR3 loop spans 15 amino acids. Trimming stripped 1 base from V and 8 bases from J, with 18 bases between. CDR1 and CDR2 from the germline V gene are LNHNV and YYDKDF (reference sequence). In DNA, the CDR3 is TGTGCCACCAGCAGAGGGTGGGCCGGTTTACCTCAGCAGTACTTC. It codes for CATSRGWAGLPQQYF.

The rearrangement links TRBV28 to TRBJ1-5; weak D call: TRBD1 (5 bases). Trimming shortened V by 3 bases and J by 4 bases, and 19 bases separated the two germline ends. Germline V gene lookup returns CDR1 MDHEN and CDR2 SYDVKM. The CDR3 spans 17 residues. CDR3 DNA sequence: TGTGCCAGCAGTTTGATTGAAGGGTTTGGGGGGAATCAGCCCCAGCATTTT. It encodes CASSLIEGFGGNQPQHF.

This clone was counted a single time. The rearrangement links TRBV5-6 to TRBJ2-1, with a tentative D call TRBD2 (6 bases). The CDR3 spans 17 residues. Germline CDR1 SGHDT, CDR2 YYEEEE. V lost 3 bases to trimming and J lost 7 bases, with 23 bases between them. DNA of the CDR3: TGTGCCAGCAGCTCCTCGGGTGGGAGGACCACCAGGAATGAGCAGTTCTTC. Protein product: CASSSSGGRTTRNEQFF.

V gene TRBV7-2 combines with J gene TRBJ1-2, with TRBD1 matching over 8 bases. Germline values: CDR1 SGHTA, CDR2 FQGNSA. V lost 1 base to trimming and J lost 8 bases; unmatched junction nucleotides: 3. The CDR3 length is 13 residues. The CDR3: CASSLGRGRGYTF. In DNA form, the CDR3 reads TGTGCCAGCAGCTTAGGCAGGGGGCGCGGCTACACCTTC.

V is TRBV18 and J is TRBJ1-2; 7 nucleotides agree with TRBD1. V dropped 1 base and J dropped 0; count of bases not matched to a gene: 5. This CDR3 comprises 16 residues. Germline V gene sequence: CDR1 KGHSH, CDR2 LQKENI. CDR3 region: CASSPRQGGPNYGYTF. The CDR3 DNA sequence: TGTGCCAGCTCACCACGACAGGGCGGGCCTAACTATGGCTACACCTTC.

The chain links TRBV7-2 to TRBJ1-5; 9 bases are shared with TRBD1. CDR1 and CDR2 (germline): SGHTA, FQGNSA. The CDR3 runs to 17 residues. J lost 1 base, V lost 5 bases, and 9 bases had no gene match. CDR3 sequence: CASSPIGGTGSNQPQHF. The DNA of the CDR3 is TGTGCCAGCAGCCCCATAGGGGGGACAGGGAGCAATCAGCCCCAGCATTTT.

The rearrangement uses TRBV6-5 and TRBJ2-3; possibly TRBD2 for D (5 bases). The CDR3 totals 16 residues. From germline, CDR1 is MNHEY and CDR2 SVGAGI. V lost 0 bases to trimming and J lost 2 bases, with 12 bases between them. The CDR3 DNA reads TGTGCCAGCAGTTACTCGACGGATCGGGACACAGATACGCAGTATTTT. Protein sequence: CASSYSTDRDTDTQYF.

The V call is TRBV2, the J call TRBJ1-2, with unresolved D. There are 12 residues in the CDR3. Germline V gives CDR1 SNHLY, CDR2 FYNNEI. Between the trimmed V and J ends, which lost 6 bases and 3 bases, there was a span of 8 bases. CDR3 residues: CASRADHYGYTF. Written as DNA, the CDR3 is TGTGCCAGCAGGGCCGATCACTATGGCTACACCTTC.

The chain couples TRBV3-1 (or the pseudogene TRBV3-2) to TRBJ1-2; 9 bases fit TRBD1. Trimming took 3 bases from V and 2 from J; bases not matched to a gene: 1. The germline CDR1 and CDR2 sequences are LGHDT and YNNKEL (reference sequence). The CDR3 loop spans 14 amino acids. This CDR3 reads CASSQDRGNYGYTF. As DNA, the CDR3 is TGTGCCAGCAGCCAGGACAGGGGCAACTATGGCTACACCTTC.

The chain has TRBV28 and TRBJ1-4, with 7 bases lining up with TRBD1. The ends lost 5 bases at V and 6 bases at J; junction bases unmatched: 9. The CDR3 loop spans 15 amino acids. Germline CDR1 and CDR2: MDHEN and SYDVKM. Here the CDR3 reads CASSDSGGLDEKLFF. The CDR3 DNA reads as TGTGCCAGCAGTGACTCAGGGGGACTGGATGAAAAACTGTTTTTT.

This rearrangement joins TRBV29-1 to TRBJ2-3, with D maybe TRBD2 (5 bases). Per the germline V gene, CDR1 is SQVTM and CDR2 is ANQGSEA. V shed 2 bases and J shed 2 bases, with 14 bases lying between them. The CDR3 runs to 15 residues. The CDR3 sequence is CSVERGGFPTDTQYF. CDR3 coding DNA: TGCAGCGTTGAACGAGGCGGGTTTCCCACAGATACGCAGTATTTT.

The CDR3 is CASSPEVAGAVQNLYEQYF. Written as DNA, the CDR3 is TGTGCCAGCTCACCCGAGGTAGCGGGAGCCGTCCAAAACTTATACGAGCAGTACTTC. The rearrangement joins TRBV18 to TRBJ2-7; TRBD2 matches 9 bases. The ends lost 3 bases at V and 4 bases at J; junction bases unmatched: 19. Germline CDR1 KGHSH, CDR2 LQKENI. CDR3 length equals 19 residues. The full variable domain, in which reference TRBV18 and TRBJ2-7 provide the parts outside the CDR3, is NAGVMQNPRHLVRRRGQEARLRCSPMKGHSHVYWYRQLPEEGLKFMVYLQKENIIDESGMPKERFSAEFPKEGPSILRIQQVVRGDSAAYFCASSPEVAGAVQNLYEQYFGPGTRLTVT.

The CDR3 DNA reads as TGCAGTGCTAGTATCTCCGGGACAGATAATGAAAAACTGTTTTTT. Translating it yields CSASISGTDNEKLFF. This chain links TRBV20-1 with TRBJ1-4, with 7 bases lining up with TRBD1. Losses at the gene ends were 3 bases for V and 4 bases for J; bases not matched to a gene: 8. Germline values: CDR1 DFQATT, CDR2 SNEGSKA (reference sequence). This CDR3 is built from 15 residues.